This TCR beta chain was captured in a study of blood T cell repertoires in COVID-19. Measured with immunoSEQ multiplex PCR; TCRdb has only the in-frame clones, and not every one. The sample lists 290,000 or so clones, 75% to 95% occurring once. Trimming pared 6 bases from V and 0 bases from J, leaving 11 bases between. Germline V gene lookup returns CDR1 SNHLY and CDR2 FYNNEI. There are 14 residues in the CDR3. Material: PBMCs or T cells enriched from blood (not recorded which). The TCR originated in a woman younger than 45 who had recovered from COVID-19. The rearrangement uses TRBV2 and TRBJ1-1, with D possibly being TRBD1 (6 bases). CDR3 nucleotides: TGTGCCAGCAGGTCGGGACATCTGAACACTGAAGCTTTCTTT. Amino acids: CASRSGHLNTEAFF.